The source of this T cell receptor beta chain is a study of blood T cell repertoires in COVID-19. Whole-study context: From T cells, B-cell-depleted T cells, or PBMCs came the material, which was cDNA or gDNA.

CDR1 is SGHKS, CDR2 YYEKEE, per germline (reference sequence). The CDR3 extends over 14 amino acids. V gave up 3 bases and J gave up 0 bases, with 7 bases separating them. Assay: immunoSEQ multiplex PCR; the TCRdb copy retains only in-frame clones and omits some. The repertoire holds approximately 50,000 clones, with around 86% as singletons. Sequencing used peripheral blood. The TCR sequence derives from a human donor in a cohort sampled during active COVID-19. The chain couples TRBV5-5 to TRBJ1-3, with unresolved D. This CDR3 is CASSYINSGNTIYF. Here the CDR3 DNA reads TGTGCCAGCAGCTACATTAACTCTGGAAACACCATATATTTT. Supplemented by reference TRBV5-5 and TRBJ1-3, the full variable domain reads DAGVTQSPTHLIKTRGQQVTLRCSPISGHKSVSWYQQVLGQGPQFIFQYYEKEERGRGNFPDRFSARQFPNYSSELNVNALLLGDSALYLCASSYINSGNTIYFGEGSWLTVV.